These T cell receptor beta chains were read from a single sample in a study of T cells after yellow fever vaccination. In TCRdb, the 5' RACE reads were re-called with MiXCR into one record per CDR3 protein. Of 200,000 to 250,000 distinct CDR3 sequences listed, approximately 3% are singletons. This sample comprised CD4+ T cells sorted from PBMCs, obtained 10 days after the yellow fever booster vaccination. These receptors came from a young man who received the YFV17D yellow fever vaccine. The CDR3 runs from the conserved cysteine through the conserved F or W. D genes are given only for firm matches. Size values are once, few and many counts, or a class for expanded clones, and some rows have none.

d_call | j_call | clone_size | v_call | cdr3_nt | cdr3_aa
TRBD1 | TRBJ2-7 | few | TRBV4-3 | TGCGCCAGCAGCAAACGGGCGGGACAGGGGGCCTACGAGCAGTACTTC | CASSKRAGQGAYEQYF
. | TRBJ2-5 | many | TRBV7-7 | TGTGCTAGCAGCTTAGCGGGGACAGGGCAAGAGACCCAGTACTTC | CASSLAGTGQETQYF
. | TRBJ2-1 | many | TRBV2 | TGTGCCAGCAGCTTTAGCAGCTTTACAATGAGGGAGTTCTTC | CASSFSSFTMREFF
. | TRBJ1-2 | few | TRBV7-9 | TGTGCCAGCAGCTACCGACCACTCGTATACGACCCGACGGCGCAGGGTGGATTCTACACCTTC | CASSYRPLVYDPTAQGGFYTF
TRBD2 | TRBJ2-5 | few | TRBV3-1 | TGTGCCAGCTCAGCGGGGGCCTTACGAGAGACCCAGTACTTC | CASSAGALRETQYF
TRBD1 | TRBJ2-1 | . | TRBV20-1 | TGCAGTGCTAGTGGGACAGGGGTTGGGGGCTCCTACAATGAGCAGTTCTTC | CSASGTGVGGSYNEQFF
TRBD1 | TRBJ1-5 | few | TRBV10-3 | TGTGCCATCAGTGACGGGACCAGGGGGAACAATCAGCCCCAGCATTTT | CAISDGTRGNNQPQHF
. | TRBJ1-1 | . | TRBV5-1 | TGCGCCAGCAGCTCGGACGGATTGAACACTGAAGCTTTCTTT | CASSSDGLNTEAFF
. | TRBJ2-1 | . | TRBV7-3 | TGTGCCAGCAGCCCACTCCCAGTTGGCAATGAGCAGTTCTTC | CASSPLPVGNEQFF
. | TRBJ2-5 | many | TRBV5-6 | TGTGCCAGCAGCCTCCTTGGGGGGAAGGAGACCCAGTACTTC | CASSLLGGKETQYF
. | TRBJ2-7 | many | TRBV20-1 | TGCAGTGCTAGTGGAGGGGGCAAGGGGTACGAGCAGTACTTC | CSASGGGKGYEQYF
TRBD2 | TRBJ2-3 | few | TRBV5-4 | TGTGCCAGCAGCTTGACCGGGGGGGAAAACACAGATACGCAGTATTTT | CASSLTGGENTDTQYF
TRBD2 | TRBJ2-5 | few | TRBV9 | TGTGCCAGCAGCCGGACTAGCGGGAGGCAAGAGACCCAGTACTTC | CASSRTSGRQETQYF
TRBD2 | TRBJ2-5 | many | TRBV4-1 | TGCGCCAGCAGCAGGGGATTAGCGGGGCAAGAGACCCAGTACTTC | CASSRGLAGQETQYF
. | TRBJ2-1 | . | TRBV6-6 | TGTGCCAGCAGTTTGCACAATGAGCAGTTCTTC | CASSLHNEQFF
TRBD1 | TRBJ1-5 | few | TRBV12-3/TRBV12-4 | TGTGCCAGCAGTACCTCGACAGGGCTTAACGGGCAGCCCCAGCATTTT | CASSTSTGLNGQPQHF
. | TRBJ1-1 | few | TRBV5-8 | TGTGCCAGCAGCGTTCAACGGGGGACTGAAGCTTTCTTT | CASSVQRGTEAFF
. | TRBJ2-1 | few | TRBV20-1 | TGCAGTGCGCAGCAGGGAGGGGACAGTTACAATGAGCAGTTCTTC | CSAQQGGDSYNEQFF
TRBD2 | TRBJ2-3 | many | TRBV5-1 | TGCGCCAGCAGCCCTTTACAGACTAGCGGGGGGATCGATAGCACAGATACGCAGTATTTT | CASSPLQTSGGIDSTDTQYF
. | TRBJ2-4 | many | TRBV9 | TGTGCCAGCAGCGTAGCCCCCCAAGGGGTGGAGAACATTCAGTACTTC | CASSVAPQGVENIQYF
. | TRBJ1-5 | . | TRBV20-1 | TGCAGTGCTAGAGATCCGGGACCGAGGAATCAGCCCCAGCATTTT | CSARDPGPRNQPQHF
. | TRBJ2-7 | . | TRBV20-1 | TGCAGTGCTAGTGGGGCCTTCACGAGCGATAACGAGCAGTACTTC | CSASGAFTSDNEQYF
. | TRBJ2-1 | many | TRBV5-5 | TGTGCCAGCAGCCCGCTGGGGGGTCTCGTGAGTGAGCAGTTCTTC | CASSPLGGLVSEQFF
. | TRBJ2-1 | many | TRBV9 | TGTGCCAGCAGCGTAGGGTCTAGCTTCCCCTACAATGAGCAGTTCTTC | CASSVGSSFPYNEQFF
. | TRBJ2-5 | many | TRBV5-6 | TGTGCCAGCAGCCCTGAGTCCCGGGACATTGGGACCCAGTACTTC | CASSPESRDIGTQYF
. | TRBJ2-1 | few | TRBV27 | TGTGCCAGCAGTTTATCGCAGGGGTCAGCCTCCTACAATGAGCAGTTCTTC | CASSLSQGSASYNEQFF
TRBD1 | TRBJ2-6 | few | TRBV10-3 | TGTGCCATCAGCGGACAGGGGGTCTCTGGGGCCAACGTCCTGACTTTC | CAISGQGVSGANVLTF
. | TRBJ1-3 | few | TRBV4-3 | TGCGCCAGCAGCGAGGGACCGGAGACTGGAAACACCATATATTTT | CASSEGPETGNTIYF
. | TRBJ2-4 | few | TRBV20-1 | TGCTGTGCTGCCCGGGAGCCCAAAAACATTCAGTACTTC | CCAAREPKNIQYF
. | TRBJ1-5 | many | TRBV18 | TGTGCCAGCTCACCACTTCAGGGTTTTAATCAGCCCCAGCATTTT | CASSPLQGFNQPQHF
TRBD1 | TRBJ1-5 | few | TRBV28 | TGTGCCAGCAGCACAGGACAGGGCTTTCATCAGCCCCAGCATTTT | CASSTGQGFHQPQHF
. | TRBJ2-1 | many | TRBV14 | TGTGCCAGCAGCTTAGGCCGACACAATGAGCAGTTCTTC | CASSLGRHNEQFF
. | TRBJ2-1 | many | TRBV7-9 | TGTGCCAGCAGCCCCAAGGACCCCACATACAATGAGCAGTTCTTC | CASSPKDPTYNEQFF
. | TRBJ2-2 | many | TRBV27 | TGTGCCAGCAGTTTAATTGCCGGGGAGCTGTTTTTT | CASSLIAGELFF
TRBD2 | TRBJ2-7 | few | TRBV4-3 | TGCGCCAGCAGCCAAGGGCGGGAGGGCTACGAGCAGTACTTC | CASSQGREGYEQYF
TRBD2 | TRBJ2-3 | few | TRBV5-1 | TGCGCCAGCAGCTTGGAGGCGGGGGGAGTCACAGATACGCAGTATTTT | CASSLEAGGVTDTQYF
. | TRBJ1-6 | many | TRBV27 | TGTGCCAGCAGCCTAGGACCCAAAGTTTCACCCCTCCACTTT | CASSLGPKVSPLHF
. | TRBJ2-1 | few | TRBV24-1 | TGTGCCACCAGTGATTTGGGGGGGGCGTACAATGAGCAGTTCTTC | CATSDLGGAYNEQFF
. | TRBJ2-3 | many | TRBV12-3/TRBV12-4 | TGTGCCAGCAGTTTGGTACAACGCACAGATACGCAGTATTTT | CASSLVQRTDTQYF
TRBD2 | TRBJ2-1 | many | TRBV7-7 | TGTGCCAGCAGCCTCGGGACTAGCGGGGGTAATGAGCAGTTCTTC | CASSLGTSGGNEQFF
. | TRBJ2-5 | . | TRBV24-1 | TGTGCCACCAGTGATACCGACTCCAGGGGACGCCAAGAGACCCAGTACTTC | CATSDTDSRGRQETQYF
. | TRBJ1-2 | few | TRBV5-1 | TGCGCCAGCAGCTTGGCAAGGGGTGGCAGCGGCTACACCTTC | CASSLARGGSGYTF
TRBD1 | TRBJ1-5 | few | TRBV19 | TGTGCCAGTAGTATGGGACAGGTGCATCAGCCCCAGCATTTT | CASSMGQVHQPQHF
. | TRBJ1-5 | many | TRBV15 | TGTGCCACCAGCAGAGATCGAGCCTATAGCAATCAGCCCCAGCATTTT | CATSRDRAYSNQPQHF
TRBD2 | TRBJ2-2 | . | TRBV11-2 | TGTGCCAGCAGCACCGGGGGGGCAGGTACCGGGGAGCTGTTTTTT | CASSTGGAGTGELFF
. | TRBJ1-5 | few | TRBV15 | TGTGCCACCAGCAGAGATACAGGCGGTGGGCCCCAGCATTTT | CATSRDTGGGPQHF
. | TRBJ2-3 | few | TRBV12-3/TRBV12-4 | TGTGCCAGCAGTTTTATAGCGGATACGCAGTATTTT | CASSFIADTQYF
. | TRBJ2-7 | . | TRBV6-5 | TGTGCCAGCAGTTCCGCGACAAACGGGCAGTACTTC | CASSSATNGQYF